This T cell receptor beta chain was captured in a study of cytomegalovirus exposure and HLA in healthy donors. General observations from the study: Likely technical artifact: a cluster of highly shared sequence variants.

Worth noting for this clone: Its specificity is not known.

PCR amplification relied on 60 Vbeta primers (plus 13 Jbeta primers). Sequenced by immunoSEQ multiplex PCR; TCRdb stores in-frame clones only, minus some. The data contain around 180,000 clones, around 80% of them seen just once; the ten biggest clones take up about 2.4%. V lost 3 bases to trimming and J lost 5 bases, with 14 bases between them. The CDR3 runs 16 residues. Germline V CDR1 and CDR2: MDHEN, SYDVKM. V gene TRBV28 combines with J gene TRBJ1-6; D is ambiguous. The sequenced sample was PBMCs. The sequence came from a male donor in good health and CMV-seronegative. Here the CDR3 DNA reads TGTGCCAGCAGTTTCCCGAGGGCTAGGGATAATTCACCCCTCCACTTT. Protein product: CASSFPRARDNSPLHF.